These 18 T cell receptor beta chains originate from one sample sequenced in a study of blood T cell repertoires in COVID-19. Sequencing used immunoSEQ multiplex PCR; TCRdb keeps in-frame clones, though not all of them. Of 25,000 to 35,000 clones in the sample, around 82% were seen once. Sequenced material: peripheral blood. These receptors were obtained from a man between 70 and 80 years old with active COVID-19.

V and J are TRBV5-1 and TRBJ2-4; no clear D. The CDR3 runs 14 residues. V lost 4 bases, J lost 3 bases, and 11 bases lay in between. The germline gives CDR1 SGHRS, CDR2 YFSETQ. CDR3 DNA sequence: TGCGCCAGCAGCCTAGGTTTTGACAAAAACATTCAGTACTTC. Residues: CASSLGFDKNIQYF.

This chain joins TRBV9 and TRBJ1-1, with 7 bases that match TRBD1. The V gene end was trimmed by 0 bases and the J gene end by 3 bases; junction bases not matched to a gene: 2. CDR1 is SGDLS and CDR2 is YYNGEE in the germline V gene. CDR3 length: 14 residues. The DNA for the CDR3 is TGTGCCAGCAGCGTAGGACAGGGATACACTGAAGCTTTCTTT. Amino acids: CASSVGQGYTEAFF.

The chain is built from TRBV28 and TRBJ1-6; no firm D call. V lost 3 bases to trimming and J lost 10 bases, with 16 bases between them. Germline V lookup: CDR1 MDHEN, CDR2 SYDVKM. This CDR3 spans 15 amino acids. The CDR3 protein is CASSFPGTLLSPLHF. The CDR3 region has the DNA TGTGCCAGCAGTTTCCCAGGAACCTTACTCTCACCCCTCCACTTT.

The chain joins TRBV7-9 to TRBJ1-6, with a tentative D call TRBD1 (6 bases). CDR1 is SEHNR, CDR2 FQNEAQ, per germline (reference sequence). The germline V and J ends were trimmed by 2 bases and 12 bases, with 8 bases remaining between them. This CDR3 comprises 12 residues. CDR3 sequence (DNA): TGTGCCAGCAGCTTAACGGGACAACCCCTCCACTTT. Protein: CASSLTGQPLHF. Full variable domain (outside the CDR3, taken from reference TRBV7-9 and TRBJ1-6): DTGVSQNPRHKITKRGQNVTFRCDPISEHNRLYWYRQTLGQGPEFLTYFQNEAQLEKSRLLSDRFSAERPKGSFSTLEIQRTEQGDSAMYLCASSLTGQPLHFGNGTRLTVT.

J is TRBJ2-7 and V is TRBV4-3; D not certain. V shed 0 bases and J shed 0 bases, with 6 bases lying between them. CDR1 LGHNA and CDR2 YSLEER come from the germline V gene. CDR3 length equals 14 residues. The CDR3 DNA is TGCGCCAGCAGCCAAGACCCCAGCTCCTACGAGCAGTACTTC. Its protein product is CASSQDPSSYEQYF.

This chain links TRBV4-2 with TRBJ2-5; weak D call: TRBD2 (6 bases). Trimming removed 6 bases from V and 1 base from J, with 15 bases in between. CDR1 is LGHNA, CDR2 YNFKEQ, per germline. The CDR3 contains 15 residues. In DNA form, the CDR3 reads TGTGCCAGCAGTCCGTCGGCGGGAAGCCAAGAGACCCAGTACTTC. This translates into CASSPSAGSQETQYF.

The V gene is TRBV18, the J gene TRBJ2-5; possible D gene TRBD2, 7 bases. Germline V gene sequence: CDR1 KGHSH, CDR2 LQKENI. CDR3 length: 19 residues. With 5 bases removed from V and 1 base from J, the gap between germline ends came to 26 bases. The CDR3 loop reads CASSILRGGPNGRQETQYF. The CDR3 nucleotides are TGTGCCAGCTCAATTCTGCGCGGGGGCCCAAACGGGCGCCAAGAGACCCAGTACTTC.

The chain carries TRBV11-2 and TRBJ1-1; D is unresolved. This CDR3 is 14 amino acids long. V dropped 1 base and J dropped 5 bases, with 11 bases sitting between them. The germline CDR1 and CDR2 sequences are SGHAT and FQNNGV. CDR3 nucleotides: TGTGCCAGCAGCTTAGTCCGGGGAGAGACTGAAGCTTTCTTT. Translated, it gives CASSLVRGETEAFF.

J is TRBJ2-3 and V is TRBV4-3; 10 nucleotides align to TRBD2. Germline values: CDR1 LGHNA, CDR2 YSLEER. V lost 5 bases and J lost 4; bases outside the gene matches: 3. The CDR3 length is 14 residues. The CDR3 nucleotides read TGCGCCAGCAGCACTAGCGGGGTAGCAGATACGCAGTATTTT. This sequence encodes CASSTSGVADTQYF.

This chain joins TRBV5-4 and TRBJ1-2, with 9 bases lining up with TRBD1. The V segment lost 5 bases and the J segment 8 bases; nucleotides outside the gene matches: 13. This CDR3 has 15 residues. Germline CDR1 is SGHNT and CDR2 is YYREEE (reference sequence). CDR3 region: CASSLSGTGKGGYTF. The CDR3, as DNA: TGTGCCAGCAGTCTCTCCGGGACAGGGAAGGGGGGCTACACCTTC.

This chain links TRBV14 with TRBJ1-2, with D possibly TRBD1 on 6 matching bases. V was trimmed by 3 bases and J by 0 bases, leaving 14 bases between them. Germline values: CDR1 SGHDN, CDR2 FVKESK. The CDR3 has 16 residues. DNA of the CDR3: TGTGCCAGCAGCCACCTTTCAGGGGAAGCTAACTATGGCTACACCTTC. It translates to CASSHLSGEANYGYTF.

The chain has TRBV27 and TRBJ1-5, with D possibly matching TRBD1 (5 bases). The CDR3 loop spans 14 amino acids. CDR1 is MNHEY, CDR2 SMNVEV, per germline (reference sequence). V lost 3 bases, J lost 4 bases, and 10 bases lay in between. CDR3 region: CASSFREGNQPQHF. CDR3 bases: TGTGCCAGCAGTTTCAGGGAGGGGAATCAGCCCCAGCATTTT.

This clone was seen only a few times. The chain has TRBV5-6 and TRBJ2-3, with a possible D match to TRBD2 (6 bases). The ends were cut back, 1 base at V and 5 bases at J, with 11 bases in the middle. Looked up from germline, CDR1 is SGHDT and CDR2 is YYEEEE. CDR3 length equals 14 residues. The CDR3 DNA reads TGTGCCAGCAGCTTGTGGGCTAGCGAAGATACGCAGTATTTT. It yields the protein CASSLWASEDTQYF.

The rearrangement uses TRBV9 and TRBJ2-7; TRBD1 might be the D (6 bases). Per germline, CDR1 SGDLS and CDR2 YYNGEE. The V gene lost 4 bases and the J gene lost 4 bases, with 12 bases spanning the gap. This CDR3 comprises 13 residues. The CDR3 nucleotides are TGTGCCAGCAGCCTTAATCAGGGGTACGAGCAGTACTTC. Its translation: CASSLNQGYEQYF.

This clone was seen just once. This rearrangement joins TRBV12-3 or TRBV12-4 to TRBJ1-2; 9 bases match TRBD1. The CDR3 covers 13 residues. After removal of 6 bases from V and 4 bases from J, the junction contained 3 bases not matched to a gene. The CDR3 loop reads CASSLDRGYGYTF. The CDR3 DNA follows: TGTGCCAGCAGCCTGGACAGGGGCTATGGCTACACCTTC.

The chain is built from TRBV4-2 and TRBJ1-5; 7 bases are shared with TRBD1. CDR3 size: 16 residues. J lost 5 bases, V lost 6 bases, and 13 bases had no gene match. CDR1 LGHNA and CDR2 YNFKEQ come from the germline V gene. CDR3 amino acids: CASSPRLDRIDQPQHF. CDR3 sequence (DNA): TGTGCCAGCAGTCCAAGGCTGGACAGGATCGATCAGCCCCAGCATTTT.

The chain uses TRBV5-1 and TRBJ2-5; 9 bases map to TRBD1. From germline, CDR1 is SGHRS and CDR2 YFSETQ. J lost 3 bases, V lost 4 bases, and 1 base had no gene match. The CDR3 totals 13 residues. In DNA form, the CDR3 reads TGCGCCAGCAGCCGGACAGGGGAAGAGACCCAGTACTTC. Translating gives CASSRTGEETQYF.

The J gene is TRBJ2-4, the V gene TRBV3-1 (or the pseudogene TRBV3-2), with 8 bases matching TRBD1. J gave up 8 bases and V 0 bases, and 9 bases lay outside the gene matches. The CDR3 length is 16 residues. CDR1 is LGHDT and CDR2 is YNNKEL in the germline V gene (reference sequence). CDR3 DNA sequence: TGTGCCAGCAGCCAAGATACGGCAGGGGGCTTGGACATTCAGTACTTC. Translated: CASSQDTAGGLDIQYF.